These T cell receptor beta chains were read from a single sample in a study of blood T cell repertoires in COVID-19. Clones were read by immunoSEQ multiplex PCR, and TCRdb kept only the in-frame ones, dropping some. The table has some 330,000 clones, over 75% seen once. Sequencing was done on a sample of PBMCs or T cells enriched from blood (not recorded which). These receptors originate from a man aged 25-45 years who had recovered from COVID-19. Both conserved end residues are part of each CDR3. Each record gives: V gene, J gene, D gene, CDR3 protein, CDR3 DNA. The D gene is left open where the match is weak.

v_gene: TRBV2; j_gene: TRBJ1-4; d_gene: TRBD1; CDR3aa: CASRYRGEKLFF; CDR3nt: TGTGCCAGCAGGTACAGGGGGGAAAAACTGTTTTTT
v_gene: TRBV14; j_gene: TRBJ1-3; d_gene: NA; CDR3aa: CASSQTAYVENTIYF; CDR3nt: TGTGCCAGCAGCCAAACAGCTTATGTGGAAAACACCATATATTTT
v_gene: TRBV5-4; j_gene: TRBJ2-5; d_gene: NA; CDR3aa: CASSLRGTILKETQYF; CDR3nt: TGTGCCAGCAGCTTGCGGGGGACCATTTTAAAAGAGACCCAGTACTTC
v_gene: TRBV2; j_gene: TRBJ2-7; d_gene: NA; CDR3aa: CASSESVRTSDYEQYF; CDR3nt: TGTGCCAGCAGTGAATCTGTCCGGACATCCGACTACGAGCAGTACTTC
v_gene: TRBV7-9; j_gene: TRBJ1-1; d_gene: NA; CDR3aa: CASSLRGSTEAFF; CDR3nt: TGTGCCAGCAGCTTAAGGGGGAGCACTGAAGCTTTCTTT
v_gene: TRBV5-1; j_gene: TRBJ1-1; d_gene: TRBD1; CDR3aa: CASSLKGAGTEAFF; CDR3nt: TGCGCCAGCAGCTTAAAGGGGGCTGGCACTGAAGCTTTCTTT
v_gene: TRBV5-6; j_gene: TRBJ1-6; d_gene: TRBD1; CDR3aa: CASSSPGTGVFRNSPLHF; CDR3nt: TGTGCCAGCAGCTCCCCCGGGACAGGAGTCTTTCGGAATTCACCCCTCCACTTT
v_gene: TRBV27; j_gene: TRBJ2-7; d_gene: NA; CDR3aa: CASSQGYEQYF; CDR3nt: TGTGCCAGCAGTCAGGGATACGAGCAGTACTTC
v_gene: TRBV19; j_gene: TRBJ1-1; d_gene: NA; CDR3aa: CASGHMNTEAFF; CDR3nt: TGTGCCTCGGGACACATGAACACTGAAGCTTTCTTT
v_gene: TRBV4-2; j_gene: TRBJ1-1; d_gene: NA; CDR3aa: CASSQDHSEQTEAFF; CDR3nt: TGTGCCAGCAGCCAAGATCACAGTGAACAAACTGAAGCTTTCTTT
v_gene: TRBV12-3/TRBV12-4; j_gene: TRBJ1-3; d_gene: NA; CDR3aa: CASVAISGNTIYF; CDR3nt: TGTGCCAGCGTAGCTATCTCTGGAAACACCATATATTTT